The next 14 T cell receptor beta chains were all read from a single sample in a study of CD8+CD57+ T cells in acquired aplastic anemia. Both TCR beta VDJ combination and CDR3 sequence profiling were carried out. Genomic DNA was the template for this profiling. TCRdb fed the reads into MiXCR, producing one record per CDR3 protein. The profile covers around 500,000 distinct CDR3 sequences, with about a third appearing a single time and about 0.8% taken by the ten largest. Individuals selected for sequencing had exhibited CD8+CD57+ cell expansion on flow cytometry. Sample: sorted CD4+, CD8+, or CD8+CD57+ T cells (not recorded which) from PBMCs. These receptors were obtained from a human donor with aplastic anemia.

The chain has TRBV15 and TRBJ2-1; 10 bases agree with TRBD1. Trimming at V came to 1 base and at J to 6 bases, leaving 0 bases not matched to a gene. CDR1 LNHNV and CDR2 YYDKDF come from the germline V gene (reference sequence). The CDR3 has 14 residues. The chain's CDR3 is CATSRGTGGNEQFF. The CDR3 DNA sequence: TGTGCCACCAGCAGAGGGACAGGGGGCAATGAGCAGTTCTTC.

This clonotype was counted only a few times. The rearrangement uses TRBV18 and TRBJ1-2, with D unresolved. Germline V CDR1 and CDR2: KGHSH, LQKENI. Trimming shortened V by 3 bases and J by 6 bases, and 8 bases separated the two germline ends. The length of the CDR3 is 12 residues. The DNA for the CDR3 is TGTGCCAGCTCACCCGGACTCGATGGCTACACCTTC. Translating gives CASSPGLDGYTF.

This clonotype was recorded many times. This sequence joins TRBV5-1 and TRBJ1-2; 8 bases match TRBD1. The CDR3 covers 15 residues. Germline lookup yields CDR1 SGHRS and CDR2 YFSETQ. The V and J ends lost 1 base and 6 bases, in that order; junction bases with no gene match: 8. The CDR3 here is CASSLTNQGADGYTF. The CDR3 nucleotides read TGCGCCAGCAGCTTGACGAATCAGGGGGCTGATGGCTACACCTTC.

The chain uses TRBV10-2 and TRBJ2-5; D uncertain. V was pared by 6 bases and J by 3 bases, with 14 bases between. Germline V gives CDR1 WSHSY, CDR2 SAAADI. This CDR3 has 14 residues. This CDR3 is CASSLEWSEETQYF. The CDR3 DNA is TGCGCCAGCAGCTTGGAGTGGTCAGAAGAGACCCAGTACTTC.

This clonotype was counted at least ten times. J is TRBJ2-2 and V is TRBV24-1; D is uncertain. CDR3 length: 11 amino acids. The germline CDR1 and CDR2 sequences are KGHDR and SFDVKD. V gave up 4 bases and J gave up 7 bases, with 3 bases separating them. CDR3 sequence: CATSDSGELFF. The CDR3 bases are TGTGCCACCAGTGACAGCGGGGAGCTGTTTTTT.

The V call is TRBV28, the J call TRBJ2-7; the match to TRBD2 covers 12 bases. J gave up 5 bases and V 8 bases, and 10 bases lay outside the gene matches. Germline assignment: CDR1 MDHEN and CDR2 SYDVKM. The CDR3 sequence is 15 residues long. CDR3 loop: CASHSWTSGAHEQYF. The CDR3 nucleotides are TGTGCCAGCCACTCCTGGACTAGCGGGGCTCACGAGCAGTACTTC.

With regard to this clonotype: This could be a read error, since a much larger clone is one nucleotide away. This likely comes from a read error, as the CDR3 has no conserved phenylalanine or tryptophan at its end. V is TRBV4-2 and J is TRBJ1-6; D is undetermined. Trimming shortened V by 2 bases and J by 7 bases, and 9 bases separated the two germline ends. This CDR3 contains 14 residues. Germline values: CDR1 LGHNA, CDR2 YNFKEQ. The CDR3 DNA follows: TGTGCCAGCAGCCAAAACAGCGGGAATTCACCCCTCCACTAT. Translation gives CASSQNSGNSPLHY.

This clonotype was seen at least ten times. V is TRBV29-1 and J is TRBJ2-1, with TRBD2 matching 7 bases. Per germline, CDR1 SQVTM and CDR2 ANQGSEA. This CDR3 contains 12 residues. Losses at the gene ends were 7 bases for V and 10 bases for J; bases not matched to a gene: 10. The CDR3 DNA sequence: TGCAGCGCAACCCACCTAGCGGACGAGCAGTTCTTC. Its protein is CSATHLADEQFF.

This rearrangement joins TRBV10-3 to TRBJ2-7, with TRBD2 matching over 8 bases. The CDR3 contains 16 residues. Germline trimming cut 10 bases from V and 0 bases from J; bases unmatched to any gene: 14. The germline V gene encodes CDR1 ENHRY and CDR2 SYGVKD. CDR3 residues: CASRRYSGKNSYEQYF. The CDR3 nucleotides are TGTGCCAGCAGGCGATATAGCGGGAAGAACTCCTACGAGCAGTACTTC.

This clonotype was detected a few times. This chain links TRBV7-9 with TRBJ2-4; no reliable D call. V was trimmed by 7 bases and J by 1 base, leaving 2 bases between them. The CDR3 extends over 11 amino acids. The germline V gene encodes CDR1 SEHNR and CDR2 FQNEAQ (reference sequence). As DNA, the CDR3 is TGTGCCAGCACCGCCAAAAACATTCAGTACTTC. As protein: CASTAKNIQYF.

This clonotype was observed a handful of times. The chain uses TRBV5-1 and TRBJ2-2, with D possibly matching TRBD2 (6 bases). This CDR3 contains 15 residues. Germline V gene lookup returns CDR1 SGHRS and CDR2 YFSETQ. V was shortened by 2 bases and J by 3 bases, with 11 bases between the two germline ends. The CDR3 sequence is CASSFRGGDTGELFF. Here the CDR3 DNA reads TGCGCCAGCAGCTTTCGGGGAGGAGACACCGGGGAGCTGTTTTTT. The variable domain in full, completed from reference TRBV5-1 and TRBJ2-2, reads KAGVTQTPRYLIKTRGQQVTLSCSPISGHRSVSWYQQTPGQGLQFLFEYFSETQRNKGNFPGRFSGRQFSNSRSEMNVSTLELGDSALYLCASSFRGGDTGELFFGEGSRLTVL.

This clonotype was seen a few times. The rearrangement links TRBV27 to TRBJ1-4; D possibly corresponds to TRBD1 (5 bases). The CDR3 contains 12 residues. The ends were cut back, 3 bases at V and 10 bases at J, with 9 bases in the middle. CDR1 and CDR2 (germline): MNHEY, SMNVEV (reference sequence). The CDR3: CASSFDSRKLFF. Here the CDR3 DNA reads TGTGCCAGCAGTTTCGACAGCCGAAAACTGTTTTTT.

Many counts were recorded for this clonotype. A read error may produce the germline difference seen at one junction end. The genes are TRBV9 and TRBJ1-2, with 7 bases aligning to TRBD1. The germline gives CDR1 SGDLS, CDR2 YYNGEE. The CDR3 totals 12 residues. CDR3 loop: CASSAPEDRIMF. The CDR3 DNA follows: TGTGCCAGCAGCGCCCCGGAGGACAGGATAATGTTC.

The V call is TRBV6-1, the J call TRBJ2-5; unclear D gene. V lost 2 bases to trimming and J lost 1 base, with 14 bases between them. The CDR3 consists of 16 residues. Germline V gene data show CDR1 as MNHNS and CDR2 as SASEGT. CDR3 sequence: CASSEWDRKIQETQYF. CDR3 nucleotides: TGTGCCAGCAGTGAATGGGATAGGAAGATCCAAGAGACCCAGTACTTC.